This TCR beta chain was recovered during a study of T cells in Graves' hyperthyroidism and ophthalmopathy. What was amplified from RNA transcripts were TCR beta CDR3 regions. TCR CDR3 regions were first amplified by RT-PCR with HTBI primers. TCRdb re-analysed the multiplex PCR reads in MiXCR, keeping a single row per CDR3 protein. The repertoire holds hundreds of thousands of distinct CDR3 sequences, with around a fifth as singletons. Trimming took off 6 bases at V and 4 bases at J, with 10 bases between the two ends. CDR3 length: 13 amino acids. CDR1 MDHEN and CDR2 SYDVKM come from the germline V gene.

The source material was blood. This receptor was obtained from a woman aged 70-85 years with Graves' ophthalmopathy. This chain links TRBV28 with TRBJ1-5; D is unresolved. The CDR3 DNA follows: TGTGCCAGCAGCCAGCCCAGGAATCAGCCCCAGCATTTT. Translated: CASSQPRNQPQHF.